One sample yielded the 8 T cell receptor beta chains listed below, sequenced in a study of CD8+ T cells in alopecia areata. The authors extracted RNA and reverse transcribed it into cDNA as the sequencing template. The protocol was immunoSEQ multiplex PCR, while the TCRdb copy is restricted to in-frame clones and leaves out a portion. Listed for the sample are roughly 110,000 clones, none seen a single time. The sequencing input was lesional skin. These receptors came from a C3H/HeJ mouse with alopecia areata. This strain's MHC haplotype is H2-k.

This clone was detected a few times. Gene names denote mouse genes. From the germline J gene comes the end of the CDR3, since the read stops 4 residues before it. The chain couples TRBV19 to TRBJ2-7; D remains unclear. Trimming cost V 0 bases and J 0 bases, with 13 bases left between them. Germline CDR1 FNHDT, CDR2 SITEND (reference sequence). CDR3 length: 16 residues. CDR3 amino acids: CASSIELDRSSYEQYF. CDR3 bases read: TGTGCCAGCAGTATAGAGCTGGATAGGAGCTCCTAT.

Many counts were recorded for this clone. Each gene name is a mouse one. The read falls 4 residues short of the CDR3 end, and the missing part is taken from the germline J gene. The same CDR3 can be traced to other DNA sequences in this sample. The chain links TRBV13-3 to TRBJ1-2; 8 bases line up with TRBD1. CDR3 length equals 14 residues. After removal of 1 base from V and 4 bases from J, the junction contained 3 bases not matched to a gene. The germline V gene has CDR1 NNHDY and CDR2 SYVADS. CDR3 region: CASSDRQGSSDYTF. CDR3 DNA, as far as it was read: TGTGCCAGCAGTGATCGACAGGGGTCCTCC.

Regarding this clone: The genes and germline here are from mouse. Sequencing ends 4 residues short of the CDR3 end; the germline J gene provides the rest. This chain connects TRBV13-3 to TRBJ2-5, with 9 bases that match TRBD1. Looked up from germline, CDR1 is NNHDY and CDR2 is SYVADS. V shed 6 bases and J 0 bases; nucleotides not matched to a gene: 5. The CDR3 has 15 amino acids. The DNA read from the CDR3 is TGTGCCAGCACCCCGGACAGGGGCAACCAAGAC. Amino acid sequence: CASTPDRGNQD. The complete CDR3 reads CASTPDRGNQDTQYF.

There are many counts of this clone. Here the gene names and germline are mouse. The read terminates 4 residues before the CDR3 end, so the remaining end is supplied by the germline J gene. The J gene is TRBJ2-1, the V gene TRBV13-3; D might be TRBD2 (5 bases). CDR1 is NNHDY and CDR2 is SYVADS in the germline V gene. V dropped 0 bases and J dropped 3 bases, with 7 bases sitting between them. The CDR3 covers 14 residues. CDR3 sequence: CASSDADSYAEQFF. The sequenced part of the CDR3 DNA is TGTGCCAGCAGTGATGCGGACTCCTATGCT.

In this sample, this clone turned up a few times. Gene names are the mouse ones. The read gets to within 4 residues of the CDR3 end, and the germline J gene fills in the rest. This rearrangement joins TRBV1 to TRBJ1-1; maybe TRBD1 (6 bases). CDR3 size: 16 residues. The V gene's germline CDR1 is NSQYPW and CDR2 LRSPGD (reference sequence). V was clipped by 0 bases and J by 0 bases, with 11 bases between them. This chain's CDR3 is CTCSADTTGTNTEVFF. CDR3 DNA (partial): TGCACCTGCAGTGCAGATACTACAGGGACAAACACA. Looking up the rest from reference TRBV1 and TRBJ1-1 gives the full variable domain: VTLLEQNPRWRLVPRGQAVNLRCILKNSQYPWMSWYQQDLQKQLQWLFTLRSPGDKEVKSLPGADYLATRVTDTELRLQVANMSQGRTLYCTCSADTTGTNTEVFFGKGTRLTVV.

In the case of this clone: Mouse names are used for the genes. The read ends 4 residues early relative to the CDR3; the germline J gene fills the gap. V usage is TRBV13-3 and J usage is TRBJ2-3; 10 nucleotides align to TRBD2. The CDR3 is made up of 14 amino acids. CDR1 and CDR2 (germline): NNHDY, SYVADS. CDR3 residues: CASRAGTGEETLYF. Incomplete CDR3 DNA: TGTGCCAGCAGGGCCGGGACTGGGGAAGAA.

To note about this clone: Gene names are the mouse ones. The CDR3 is cut off 4 residues early in the read; its end comes from the germline J gene. V usage is TRBV17 and J usage is TRBJ2-5, with 9 bases identical to TRBD2. V shed 6 bases and J 3 bases; nucleotides not matched to a gene: 1. CDR1 MNHDT and CDR2 YYDKIL come from the germline V gene. The CDR3 loop spans 13 amino acids. The CDR3 loop is CASSGTGQDTQYF. The CDR3 DNA, read in part, is TGTGCTAGCAGCGGGACTGGGCAAGAC.

Concerning this clone itself: Gene names are mouse gene names. The DNA ends 4 residues before the CDR3 does, and the rest of the CDR3 is filled in from the germline J gene. The V gene is TRBV1, the J gene TRBJ2-5, with TRBD2 matching over 11 bases. The CDR3 covers 17 residues. Germline V gene sequence: CDR1 NSQYPW, CDR2 LRSPGD (reference sequence). Trimming took 3 bases from V and 3 from J; bases not matched to a gene: 8. The CDR3 DNA, read in part, is TGCACCTGCAGTGCCTACTGGGGGGGCGCCGATCAAGAC. It encodes CTCSAYWGGADQD. The entire CDR3 sequence reads CTCSAYWGGADQDTQYF.